The present T cell receptor beta chain was sequenced within a study of regulatory T cells in long-lasting Graves disease. Described time point: newly diagnosed GD, antithyroid drugs for less than 3 months. Generation of the TCR library employed RNA extracted from PBMCs. The CDR3 sequence is 16 residues long. Trimming took off 0 bases at V and 0 bases at J, with 6 bases between the two ends. Germline V CDR1 and CDR2: MDHEN, SYDVKM. This clonotype was seen at least ten times. The authors built TCR beta libraries using iRepertoire HTBI primers and Arm-PCR of CDR3 regions. One entry per CDR3 protein, called by TCRdb with MiXCR from the multiplex PCR reads. This sample carries 400,000 to 500,000 distinct CDR3 sequences, 16% of them seen once, and the ten largest clones take around a quarter. In addition, the sample was reused for a study of T cells in Graves' hyperthyroidism and ophthalmopathy.

The sample consisted of peripheral blood mononuclear cells (PBMCs), taken at new diagnosis, from a patient treated with antithyroid drugs. The TCR comes from a woman aged 18-35 years with Graves disease. The chain uses TRBV28 and TRBJ2-6; D unclear. DNA for the CDR3: TGTGCCAGCAGTTTATGGGTGCTCTCTGGGGCCAACGTCCTGACTTTC. Translated: CASSLWVLSGANVLTF. The whole variable domain, remainder taken from reference TRBV28 and TRBJ2-6, is DVKVTQSSRYLVKRTGEKVFLECVQDMDHENMFWYRQDPGLGLRLIYFSYDVKMKEKGDIPEGYSVSREKKERFSLILESASTNQTSMYLCASSLWVLSGANVLTFGAGSRLTVL.